This T cell receptor beta chain originates from a study of early T cells in non-severe SARS-CoV-2 infection. Study at large: Sequencing was performed on bulk RNA from unsorted whole blood, leaving chains unpaired. Findings and caveats of the study: The matching step, a VDJdb search, favored anti-spike CD8 responses and missed private and CD4 specificities.

The sample holds a few counts of this clonotype. Its cognate antigen is unknown. The trim removed 6 bases at V and 8 bases at J, leaving 10 bases unmatched. Germline loops: CDR1 SQVTM, CDR2 ANQGSEA. The CDR3 consists of 13 residues. Individual cDNA molecules were tagged with unique molecular identifiers, the study reported. From the 5' RACE reads, TCRdb called clonotypes with MiXCR, one entry per CDR3 protein. The repertoire includes tens of thousands of distinct CDR3 sequences, around 12% of them detected once, and around 3.8% sits in the top ten. Material for sequencing was whole blood. The chain recombines TRBV29-1 with TRBJ2-1, with TRBD1 identical over 7 bases. This TCR was sampled from an adult who was a healthcare worker with PCR-confirmed SARS-CoV-2 infection or an uninfected control (not recorded which). The CDR3 bases are TGCAGCGTCTCCACCGGGACAGAGGATGAGCAGTTCTTC. Amino acid sequence: CSVSTGTEDEQFF.